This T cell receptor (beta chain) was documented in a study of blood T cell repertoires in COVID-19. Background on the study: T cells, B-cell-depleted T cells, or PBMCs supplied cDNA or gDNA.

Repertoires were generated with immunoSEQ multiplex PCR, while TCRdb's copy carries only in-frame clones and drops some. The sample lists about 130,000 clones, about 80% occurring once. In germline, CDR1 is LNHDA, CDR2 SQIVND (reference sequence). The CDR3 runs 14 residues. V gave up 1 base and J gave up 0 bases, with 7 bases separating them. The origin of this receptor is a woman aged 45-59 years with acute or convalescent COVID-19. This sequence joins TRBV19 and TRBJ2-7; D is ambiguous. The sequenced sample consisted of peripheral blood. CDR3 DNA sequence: TGTGCCAGTAGTATAGGAGCCTCCTCCTACGAGCAGTACTTC. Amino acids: CASSIGASSYEQYF. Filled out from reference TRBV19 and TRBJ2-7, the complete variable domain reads DGGITQSPKYLFRKEGQNVTLSCEQNLNHDAMYWYRQDPGQGLRLIYYSQIVNDFQKGDIAEGYSVSREKKESFPLTVTSAQKNPTAFYLCASSIGASSYEQYFGPGTRLTVT.